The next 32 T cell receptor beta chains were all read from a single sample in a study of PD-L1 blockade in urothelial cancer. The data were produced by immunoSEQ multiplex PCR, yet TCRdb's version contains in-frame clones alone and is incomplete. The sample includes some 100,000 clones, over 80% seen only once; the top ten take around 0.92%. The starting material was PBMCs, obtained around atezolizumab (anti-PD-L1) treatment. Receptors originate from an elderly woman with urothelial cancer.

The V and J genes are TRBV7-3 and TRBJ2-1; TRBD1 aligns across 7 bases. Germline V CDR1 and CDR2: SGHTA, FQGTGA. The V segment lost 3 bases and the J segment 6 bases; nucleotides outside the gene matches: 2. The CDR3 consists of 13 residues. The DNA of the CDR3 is TGTGCCAGCAGCTTGGACAGGCTCAATGAGCAGTTCTTC. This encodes CASSLDRLNEQFF.

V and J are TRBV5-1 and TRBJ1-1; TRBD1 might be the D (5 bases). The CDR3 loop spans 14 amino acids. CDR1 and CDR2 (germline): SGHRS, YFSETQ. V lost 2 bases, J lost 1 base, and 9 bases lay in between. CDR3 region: CASSLQGQNTEAFF. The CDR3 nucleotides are TGCGCCAGCAGCTTACAAGGACAGAACACTGAAGCTTTCTTT.

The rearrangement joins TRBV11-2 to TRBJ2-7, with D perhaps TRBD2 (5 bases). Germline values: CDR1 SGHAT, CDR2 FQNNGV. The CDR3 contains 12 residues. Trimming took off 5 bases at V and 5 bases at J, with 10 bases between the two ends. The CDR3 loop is CASSPLGHEQYF. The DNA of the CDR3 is TGTGCCAGCAGCCCACTAGGCCACGAGCAGTACTTC.

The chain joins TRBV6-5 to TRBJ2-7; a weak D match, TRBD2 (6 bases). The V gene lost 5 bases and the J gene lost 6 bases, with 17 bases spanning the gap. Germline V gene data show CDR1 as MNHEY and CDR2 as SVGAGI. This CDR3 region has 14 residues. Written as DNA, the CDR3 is TGTGCCAGCAGTGCCGGGACCGAAGCGGGCGAGCAGTACTTC. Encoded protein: CASSAGTEAGEQYF.

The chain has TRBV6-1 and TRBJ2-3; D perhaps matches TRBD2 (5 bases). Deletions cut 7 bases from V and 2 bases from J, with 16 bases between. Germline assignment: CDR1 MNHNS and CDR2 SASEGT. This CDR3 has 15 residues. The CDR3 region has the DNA TGTGCCAGCACCCCAGCCGGCGGGTACACAGATACGCAGTATTTT. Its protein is CASTPAGGYTDTQYF.

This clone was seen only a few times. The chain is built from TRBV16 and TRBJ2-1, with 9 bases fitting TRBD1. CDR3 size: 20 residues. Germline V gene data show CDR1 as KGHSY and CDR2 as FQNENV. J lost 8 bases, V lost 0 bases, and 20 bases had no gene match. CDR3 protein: CASSQSSNLTGGFPTHEQFF. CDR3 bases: TGTGCCAGCAGCCAATCGAGCAACCTGACAGGGGGATTTCCTACACATGAGCAGTTCTTC.

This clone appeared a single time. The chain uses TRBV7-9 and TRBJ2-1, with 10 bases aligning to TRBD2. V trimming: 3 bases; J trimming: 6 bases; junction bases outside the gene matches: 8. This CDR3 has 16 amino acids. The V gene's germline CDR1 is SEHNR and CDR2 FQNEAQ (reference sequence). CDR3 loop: CASSFPLAGEGNEQFF. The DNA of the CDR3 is TGTGCCAGCAGCTTCCCGCTAGCGGGAGAGGGCAATGAGCAGTTCTTC.

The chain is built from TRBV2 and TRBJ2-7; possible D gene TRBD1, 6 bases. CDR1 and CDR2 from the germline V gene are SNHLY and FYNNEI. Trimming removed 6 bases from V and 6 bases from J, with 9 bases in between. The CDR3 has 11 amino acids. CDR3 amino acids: CASRPQGEQYF. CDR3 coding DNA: TGTGCCAGCAGGCCACAGGGCGAGCAGTACTTC.

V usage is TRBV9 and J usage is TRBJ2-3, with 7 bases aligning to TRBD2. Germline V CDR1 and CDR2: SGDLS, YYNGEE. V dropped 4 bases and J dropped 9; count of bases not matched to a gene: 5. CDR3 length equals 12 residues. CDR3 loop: CASSPTSVTQYF. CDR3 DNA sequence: TGTGCCAGCAGCCCCACTAGCGTGACGCAGTATTTT.

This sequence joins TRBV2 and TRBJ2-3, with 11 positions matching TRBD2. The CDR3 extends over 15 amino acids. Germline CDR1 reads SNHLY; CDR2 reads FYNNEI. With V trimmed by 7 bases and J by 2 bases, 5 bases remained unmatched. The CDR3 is CASTLTSGNTDTQYF. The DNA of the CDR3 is TGTGCCAGCACCCTGACTAGCGGGAACACAGATACGCAGTATTTT.

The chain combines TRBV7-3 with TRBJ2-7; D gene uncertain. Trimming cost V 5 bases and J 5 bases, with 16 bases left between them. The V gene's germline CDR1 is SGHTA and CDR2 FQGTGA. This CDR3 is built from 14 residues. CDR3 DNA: TGTGCCAGCAGCGCCTTGGGTCGAGGCGACGAGCAGTACTTC. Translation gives CASSALGRGDEQYF.

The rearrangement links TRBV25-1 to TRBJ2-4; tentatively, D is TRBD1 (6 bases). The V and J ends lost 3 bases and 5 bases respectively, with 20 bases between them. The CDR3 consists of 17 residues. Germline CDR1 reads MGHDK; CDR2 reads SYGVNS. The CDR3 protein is CASSDAVWGRFENIQYF. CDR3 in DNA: TGTGCCAGCAGTGACGCCGTGTGGGGGCGATTCGAAAACATTCAGTACTTC.

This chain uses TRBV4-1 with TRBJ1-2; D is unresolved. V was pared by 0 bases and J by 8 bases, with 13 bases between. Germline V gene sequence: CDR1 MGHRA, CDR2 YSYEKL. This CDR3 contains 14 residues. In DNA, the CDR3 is TGCGCCAGCAGCCAAGACAGGAGAGCGGAGGGCTACACCTTC. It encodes CASSQDRRAEGYTF.

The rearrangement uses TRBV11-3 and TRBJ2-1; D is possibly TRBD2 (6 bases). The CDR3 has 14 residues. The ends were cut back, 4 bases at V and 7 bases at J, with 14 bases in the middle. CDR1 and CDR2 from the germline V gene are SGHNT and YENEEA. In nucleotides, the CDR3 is TGTGCCAGCAGCTCCATGAATGCGGGAAATGAGCAGTTCTTC. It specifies CASSSMNAGNEQFF.

The CDR3 is CATTNDVGGRANEQFF. CDR3 DNA: TGCGCCACCACAAACGACGTTGGCGGGAGGGCCAATGAGCAGTTCTTC. V is TRBV5-1 and J is TRBJ2-1, with TRBD2 matching over 9 bases. The V gene's germline CDR1 is SGHRS and CDR2 YFSETQ. The V and J ends lost 9 bases and 6 bases, in that order; junction bases with no gene match: 16. The CDR3 extends over 16 amino acids.

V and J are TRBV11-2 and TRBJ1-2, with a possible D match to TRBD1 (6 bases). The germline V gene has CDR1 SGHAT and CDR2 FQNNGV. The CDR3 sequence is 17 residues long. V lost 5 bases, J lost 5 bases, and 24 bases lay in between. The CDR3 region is CASSPAGAERFLYGYTF. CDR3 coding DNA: TGTGCCAGCAGCCCTGCGGGGGCAGAGAGGTTTTTATATGGCTACACCTTC.

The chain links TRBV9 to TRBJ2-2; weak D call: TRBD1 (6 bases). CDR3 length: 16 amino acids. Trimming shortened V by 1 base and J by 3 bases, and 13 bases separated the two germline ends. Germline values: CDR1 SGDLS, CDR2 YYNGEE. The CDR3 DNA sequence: TGTGCCAGCAGCGTACGGGCCCGGACAGACACCGGGGAGCTGTTTTTT. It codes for CASSVRARTDTGELFF.

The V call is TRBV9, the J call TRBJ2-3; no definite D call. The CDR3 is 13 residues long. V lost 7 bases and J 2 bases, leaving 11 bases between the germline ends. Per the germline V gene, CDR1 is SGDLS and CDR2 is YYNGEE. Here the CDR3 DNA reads TGTGCCAGCGGGCAGATTCTCACAGATACGCAGTATTTT. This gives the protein CASGQILTDTQYF.

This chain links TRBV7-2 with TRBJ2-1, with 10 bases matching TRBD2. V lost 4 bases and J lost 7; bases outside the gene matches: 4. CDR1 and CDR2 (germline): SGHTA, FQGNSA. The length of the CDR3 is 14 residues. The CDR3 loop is CASSWTSGVNEQFF. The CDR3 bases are TGTGCCAGCAGCTGGACTAGCGGAGTAAATGAGCAGTTCTTC.

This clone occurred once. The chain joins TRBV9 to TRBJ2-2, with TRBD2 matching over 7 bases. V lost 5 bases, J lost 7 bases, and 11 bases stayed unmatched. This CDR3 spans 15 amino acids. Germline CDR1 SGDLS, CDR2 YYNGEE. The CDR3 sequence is CASSPSGVAVGELFF. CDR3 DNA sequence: TGTGCCAGCAGTCCCAGCGGGGTCGCGGTCGGGGAGCTGTTTTTT.

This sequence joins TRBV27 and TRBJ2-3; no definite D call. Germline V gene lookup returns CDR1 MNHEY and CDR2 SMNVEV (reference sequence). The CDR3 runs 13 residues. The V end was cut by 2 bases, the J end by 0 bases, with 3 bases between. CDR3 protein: CASSLGSTDTQYF. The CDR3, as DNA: TGTGCCAGCAGTTTAGGCAGCACAGATACGCAGTATTTT.

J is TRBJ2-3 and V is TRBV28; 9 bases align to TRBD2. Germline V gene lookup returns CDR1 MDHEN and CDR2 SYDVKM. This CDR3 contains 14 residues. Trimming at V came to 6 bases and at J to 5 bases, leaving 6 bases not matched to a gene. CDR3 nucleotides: TGTGCCAGCAGGGTAGCGGGAGAAGGAGATACGCAGTATTTT. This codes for CASRVAGEGDTQYF. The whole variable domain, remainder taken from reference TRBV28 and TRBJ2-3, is DVKVTQSSRYLVKRTGEKVFLECVQDMDHENMFWYRQDPGLGLRLIYFSYDVKMKEKGDIPEGYSVSREKKERFSLILESASTNQTSMYLCASRVAGEGDTQYFGPGTRLTVL.

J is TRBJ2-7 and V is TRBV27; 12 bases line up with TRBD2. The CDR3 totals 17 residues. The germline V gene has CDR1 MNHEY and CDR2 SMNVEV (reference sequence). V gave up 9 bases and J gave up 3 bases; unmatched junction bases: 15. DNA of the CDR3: TGTGCCAGTTCCCTAGCGGGAGGGCCCGGGGGGAACTACGAGCAGTACTTC. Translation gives CASSLAGGPGGNYEQYF.

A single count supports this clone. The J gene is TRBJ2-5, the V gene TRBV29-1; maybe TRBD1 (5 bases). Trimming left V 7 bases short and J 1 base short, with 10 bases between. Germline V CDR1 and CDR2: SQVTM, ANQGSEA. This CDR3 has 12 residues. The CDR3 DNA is TGCAGCGCTCGGACACCCCAAGAGACCCAGTACTTC. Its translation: CSARTPQETQYF.

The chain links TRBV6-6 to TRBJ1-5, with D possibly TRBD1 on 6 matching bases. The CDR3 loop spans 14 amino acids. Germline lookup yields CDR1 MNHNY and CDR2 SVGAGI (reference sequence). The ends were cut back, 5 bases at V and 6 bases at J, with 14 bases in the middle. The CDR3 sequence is CASSRPGGGQPQHF. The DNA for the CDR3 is TGTGCCAGCAGTCGCCCGGGGGGCGGTCAGCCCCAGCATTTT.

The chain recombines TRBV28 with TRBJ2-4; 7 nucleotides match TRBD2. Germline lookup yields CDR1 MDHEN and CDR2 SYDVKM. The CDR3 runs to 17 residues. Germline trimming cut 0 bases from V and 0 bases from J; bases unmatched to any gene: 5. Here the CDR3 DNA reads TGTGCCAGCAGTTTATGGGGCGGGAGTATAGCCAAAAACATTCAGTACTTC. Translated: CASSLWGGSIAKNIQYF.

This chain's CDR3 is CASSLFSGEGISGNTIYF. In nucleotides, the CDR3 is TGCGCCAGCAGCTTGTTTTCCGGGGAAGGAATCTCTGGAAACACCATATATTTT. This chain joins TRBV5-1 and TRBJ1-3; D is uncertain. V shed 1 base and J shed 0 bases, with 17 bases lying between them. Germline CDR1 and CDR2: SGHRS and YFSETQ. This CDR3 contains 18 residues.

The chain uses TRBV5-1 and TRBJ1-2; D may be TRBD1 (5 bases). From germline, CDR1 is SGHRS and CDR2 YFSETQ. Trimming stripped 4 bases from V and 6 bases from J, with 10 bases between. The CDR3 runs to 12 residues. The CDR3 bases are TGCGCCAGCAGCCCTCAGGGAAATGGCTACACCTTC. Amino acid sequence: CASSPQGNGYTF.

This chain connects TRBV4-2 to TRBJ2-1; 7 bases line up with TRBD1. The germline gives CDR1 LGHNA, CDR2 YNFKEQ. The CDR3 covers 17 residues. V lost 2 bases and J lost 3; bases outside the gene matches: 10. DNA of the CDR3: TGTGCCAGCAGCCAACGAGGACGGGACAGAGTCTACAATGAGCAGTTCTTC. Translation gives CASSQRGRDRVYNEQFF.

The DNA of the CDR3 is TGCAGCGTTGAAGAGGGAGGGTATGGCTACACCTTC. Translating gives CSVEEGGYGYTF. The chain joins TRBV29-1 to TRBJ1-2; D unresolved. CDR3 size: 12 residues. Trimming took off 0 bases at V and 5 bases at J, with 7 bases between the two ends. Germline CDR1 reads SQVTM; CDR2 reads ANQGSEA. The full variable domain, in which reference TRBV29-1 and TRBJ1-2 provide the parts outside the CDR3, is SAVISQKPSRDICQRGTSLTIQCQVDSQVTMMFWYRQQPGQSLTLIATANQGSEATYESGFVIDKFPISRPNLTFSTLTVSNMSPEDSSIYLCSVEEGGYGYTFGSGTRLTVV.

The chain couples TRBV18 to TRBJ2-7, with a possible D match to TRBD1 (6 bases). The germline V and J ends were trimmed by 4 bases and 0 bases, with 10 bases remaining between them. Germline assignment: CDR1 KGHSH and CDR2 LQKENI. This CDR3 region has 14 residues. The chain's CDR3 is CASSLGGGSYEQYF. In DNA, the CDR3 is TGTGCCAGCTCACTAGGGGGTGGCTCCTACGAGCAGTACTTC.

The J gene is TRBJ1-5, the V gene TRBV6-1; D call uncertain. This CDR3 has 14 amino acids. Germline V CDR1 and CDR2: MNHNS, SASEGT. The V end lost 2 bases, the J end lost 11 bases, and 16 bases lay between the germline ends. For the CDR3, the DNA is TGTGCCAGCAGTGAAAGTAATGTACAGTCGACCCAGCATTTT. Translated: CASSESNVQSTQHF.